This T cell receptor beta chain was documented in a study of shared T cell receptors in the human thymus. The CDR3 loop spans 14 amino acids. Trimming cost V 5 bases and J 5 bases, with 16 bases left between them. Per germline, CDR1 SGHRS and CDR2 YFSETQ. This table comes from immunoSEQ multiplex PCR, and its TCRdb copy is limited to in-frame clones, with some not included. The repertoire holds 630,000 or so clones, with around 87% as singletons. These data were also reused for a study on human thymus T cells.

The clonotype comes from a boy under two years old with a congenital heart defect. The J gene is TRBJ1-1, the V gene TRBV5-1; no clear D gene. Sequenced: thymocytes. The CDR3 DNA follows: TGCGCCAGCAGTGTATCGGGTATGGGTACTGAAGCTTTCTTT. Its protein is CASSVSGMGTEAFF.